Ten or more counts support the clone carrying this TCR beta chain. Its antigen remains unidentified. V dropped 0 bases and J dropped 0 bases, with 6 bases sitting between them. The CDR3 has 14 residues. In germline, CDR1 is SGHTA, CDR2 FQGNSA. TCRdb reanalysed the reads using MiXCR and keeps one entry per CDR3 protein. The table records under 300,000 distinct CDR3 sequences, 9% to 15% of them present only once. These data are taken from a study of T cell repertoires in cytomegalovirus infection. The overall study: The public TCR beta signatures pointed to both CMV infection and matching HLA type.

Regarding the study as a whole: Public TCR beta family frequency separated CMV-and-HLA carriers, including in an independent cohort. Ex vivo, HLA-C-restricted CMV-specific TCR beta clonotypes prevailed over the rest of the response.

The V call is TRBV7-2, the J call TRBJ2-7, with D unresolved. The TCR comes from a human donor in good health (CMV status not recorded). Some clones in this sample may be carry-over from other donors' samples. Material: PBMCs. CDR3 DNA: TGTGCCAGCAGCTTAGCATCTACCTCCTACGAGCAGTACTTC. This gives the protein CASSLASTSYEQYF.